This T cell receptor (beta chain) comes out of a study of identical twins. Study results and caveats: Fewer insertions were carried by abundant cord blood beta clonotypes, but none was seen in memory repertoires. Twins' excess sharing was less marked for out-of-frame beta sequences.

Healthy Caucasian donors formed the entire cohort. V gave up 5 bases and J gave up 3 bases, with 11 bases separating them. Germline CDR1 MNHNY, CDR2 SVGAGI (reference sequence). The CDR3 sequence is 14 residues long. TCRdb reanalysed the 5' RACE reads using MiXCR and keeps one entry per CDR3 protein. Among 1.5 million to 2 million distinct CDR3 sequences listed, roughly 35% were seen once. In regard to this clonotype: Its antigen is not known.

The sequence derives from a newborn girl in good health. The sample taken for sequencing was cord blood. V is TRBV6-6 and J is TRBJ2-4; the D call may be TRBD1 or TRBD2 (6 bases each). The CDR3 nucleotides are TGTGCCAGCAGTAACCGGGGGCACAAAAACATTCAGTACTTC. Its protein is CASSNRGHKNIQYF.